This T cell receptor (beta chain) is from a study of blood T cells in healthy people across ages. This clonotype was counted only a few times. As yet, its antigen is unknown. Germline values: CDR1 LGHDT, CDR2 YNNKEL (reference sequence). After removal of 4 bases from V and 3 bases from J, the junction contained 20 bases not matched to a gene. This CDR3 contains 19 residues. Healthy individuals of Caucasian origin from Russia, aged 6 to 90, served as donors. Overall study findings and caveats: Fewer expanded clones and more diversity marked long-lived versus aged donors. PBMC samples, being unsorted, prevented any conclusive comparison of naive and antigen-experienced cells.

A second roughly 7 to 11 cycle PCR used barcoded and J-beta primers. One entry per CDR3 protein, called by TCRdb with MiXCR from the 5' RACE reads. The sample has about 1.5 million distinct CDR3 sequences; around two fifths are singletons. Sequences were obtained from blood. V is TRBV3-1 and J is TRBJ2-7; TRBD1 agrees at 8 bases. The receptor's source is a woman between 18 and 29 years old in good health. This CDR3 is CASSLKTGALIGEDYEQYF. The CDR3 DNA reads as TGTGCCAGCAGCCTAAAGACAGGGGCCCTTATCGGCGAGGACTACGAGCAGTACTTC.